These 9 T cell receptor beta chains were all obtained from the same sample, sequenced in a study of T-cell reconstitution after alpha-beta-depleted transplantation in children. It was with unique molecular identifiers that the TCRbeta library was prepared. TCRdb recomputed calls from the PCR reads with MiXCR, one row per CDR3 protein. The sample holds about 160,000 distinct CDR3 sequences; 11% are singletons and the top ten take less than 15%. The specimen was PBMCs, collected before TCRalphabeta/CD19-depleted stem cell transplant. All receptors derive from a boy under 10 years old with acute myeloid leukemia, due to receive a stem cell transplant.

This clonotype was observed at least ten times. The chain recombines TRBV20-1 with TRBJ1-1; possible D gene TRBD1, 6 bases. The CDR3 has 14 amino acids. V was cut by 3 bases and J by 5 bases, with 16 bases left in between. In germline, CDR1 is DFQATT, CDR2 SNEGSKA (reference sequence). CDR3: CSASPGASGTEAFF. As DNA, the CDR3 is TGCAGTGCTAGTCCAGGGGCCTCGGGGACTGAAGCTTTCTTT.

There are many counts of this clonotype. The chain uses TRBV7-2 and TRBJ2-2; D is unresolved. The germline V gene has CDR1 SGHTA and CDR2 FQGNSA. CDR3 length: 16 residues. Deletions cut 2 bases from V and 0 bases from J, with 10 bases between. CDR3 nucleotide sequence: TGTGCCAGCAGCTTAATGGGTCAGTCGAACACCGGGGAGCTGTTTTTT. Translating gives CASSLMGQSNTGELFF.

Remarks on this clonotype: A much larger clonotype is one base distant, so this may be a read error. The CDR3 ends on some other residue instead of the conserved phenylalanine or tryptophan, so this is likely a read error. This chain joins TRBV6-6 and TRBJ2-7, with D possibly matching TRBD1 (5 bases). The CDR3 totals 13 residues. The V gene's germline CDR1 is MNHNY and CDR2 SVGAGI (reference sequence). V gave up 4 bases and J gave up 0 bases, with 7 bases separating them. CDR3 DNA: TGTGCCAGCAGTTCAGGGAACTCCTACGAGCAGTACCTC. Translated: CASSSGNSYEQYL.

This clonotype was detected ten times or more. The gene calls are TRBV3-1 and TRBJ2-5; TRBD2 matches 14 bases. Trimming at V came to 5 bases and at J to 4 bases, leaving 9 bases not matched to a gene. Germline assignment: CDR1 LGHDT and CDR2 YNNKEL (reference sequence). The CDR3 has 17 residues. The DNA of the CDR3 is TGTGCCAGCAGCTCCGGGACTAGCGGGGGACATCGAGAGACCCAGTACTTC. Translating it yields CASSSGTSGGHRETQYF.

This clonotype was detected many times. This chain uses TRBV5-1 with TRBJ2-2, with D possibly being TRBD1 or TRBD2 (6 bases each). CDR1 and CDR2 from the germline V gene are SGHRS and YFSETQ. CDR3 length equals 13 residues. V lost 3 bases and J 6 bases, leaving 9 bases between the germline ends. For the CDR3, the DNA is TGCGCCAGCAGCTCCGGGGGCGCCGGGGAGCTGTTTTTT. It translates to CASSSGGAGELFF. Full variable domain (outside the CDR3, taken from reference TRBV5-1 and TRBJ2-2): KAGVTQTPRYLIKTRGQQVTLSCSPISGHRSVSWYQQTPGQGLQFLFEYFSETQRNKGNFPGRFSGRQFSNSRSEMNVSTLELGDSALYLCASSSGGAGELFFGEGSRLTVL.

Ten or more counts support this clonotype. The V gene is TRBV20-1, the J gene TRBJ2-2; D remains ambiguous. V dropped 6 bases and J dropped 4 bases, with 18 bases sitting between them. This CDR3 spans 15 amino acids. Germline V gene data show CDR1 as DFQATT and CDR2 as SNEGSKA (reference sequence). The CDR3 loop reads CSAQLGPIFTGELFF. CDR3 DNA sequence: TGCAGTGCCCAGTTAGGCCCTATATTCACCGGGGAGCTGTTTTTT.

This clonotype has at least ten counts. The chain is built from TRBV9 and TRBJ2-5; 10 positions match TRBD2. The CDR3 has 17 amino acids. V lost 0 bases, J lost 1 base, and 6 bases stayed unmatched. Germline CDR1 SGDLS, CDR2 YYNGEE. CDR3 nucleotide sequence: TGTGCCAGCAGCGTAGGGGTATTAGCGGGGGGCCAAGAGACCCAGTACTTC. Its protein is CASSVGVLAGGQETQYF.

This clonotype showed up many times. The chain joins TRBV7-9 to TRBJ1-2; D not certain. Trimming left V 5 bases short and J 2 bases short, with 12 bases between. Per germline, CDR1 SEHNR and CDR2 FQNEAQ (reference sequence). The CDR3 loop spans 14 amino acids. The CDR3: CASSRRTENYGYTF. The CDR3 DNA is TGTGCCAGCAGCCGCCGGACTGAAAACTATGGCTACACCTTC.

This clonotype was seen more than once but under ten times. The rearrangement uses TRBV6-5 and TRBJ2-2; D is uncertain. Per the germline V gene, CDR1 is MNHEY and CDR2 is SVGAGI. With 6 bases removed from V and 4 bases from J, the gap between germline ends came to 12 bases. This CDR3 is built from 14 residues. As DNA, the CDR3 is TGTGCCAGCAGGGTACTCTCGGGCACCGGGGAGCTGTTTTTT. It is translated as CASRVLSGTGELFF.